This note documents a single T cell receptor beta chain sequence. The antigen this receptor binds is unknown. No qualities accompany the bases; no much larger clone lies one base away. This entry comes from a study of blood T cells in healthy people across ages (dated by TCRdb to about 2015). Broadly, across the study: Template switching captured roughly one uniquely barcoded TCR beta cDNA molecule per two T cells in model experiments. The study measured age-related changes in TCR beta repertoire diversity using deep sequencing normalized with unique cDNA molecular identifiers. Four age groups were formed from the donors: young (average approximately 15 years), middle-aged (approximately 42), aged (about 62) and long-lived (approximately 78). Using the same blood draw, the study looked at two additional independent replicas of 1 million unique cDNA reads for two donors, one aged 18 to 29 and the other aged 80 or older.

The CDR3, from cysteine to phenylalanine, totals 16 residues. Only CDR3 DNA is held: 48 bases, read in frame from base 1. Cut back by 2 bases and 1 base, the V and J ends lie 12 bases apart. CDR1 and CDR2, looked up from the germline V gene, are SGHDN and FVKESK. Overall results and qualifications from the work: There was a strong correlation between observed TCR beta diversity and the percentage of naive T cells measured by flow cytometry. Because profiling used bulk unsorted PBMCs, naive and antigen-experienced compartments could not be compared conclusively. Because the CMV infection status of the donors was unknown, age-related changes in expanded clonotypes may potentially have been confounded. Estimates of total diversity from one million sequenced T cells were regarded as lower bounds and underestimates. The long-lived group showed more naive CD4+ T cells, fewer expanded clones and increased TCR diversity than the aged group, suggesting age selection. Observed TCR beta diversity per million T cells fell roughly linearly with age, and a significant reduction was already apparent by age roughly 40.

The library came from 5' RACE. Sequencing used an Illumina HiSeq 2500. A second PCR of 7 to 11 cycles was run with a J-beta primer mix and a sample-barcoded 5' primer. Each TCR beta cDNA molecule received a unique molecular identifier from a template-switch 5' adaptor carrying 12 random nucleotides. At least 3 million CDR3-containing paired-end reads were obtained from each sample. All of the RNA was converted into first-strand cDNA using the Mint cDNA synthesis kit, with a TRBC-specific oligonucleotide serving as the primer. Following uracil-DNA glycosylase treatment, all cDNA underwent a first 18-cycle PCR with the universal primers M1SS and BC2_uni_R. In the paper's pipeline: Each sample was normalized by randomly selecting 1 million high-quality reads, each carrying a distinct molecular identifier. Reads with shared molecular identifiers were discarded instead of being binned into consensus sequences. MiTCR, with a Q25 quality threshold and the strictest error-elimination algorithm, was used for CDR3 identification, clonotype clustering and error correction. A nonparametric unseen species model using Euler transformation provided a lower-bound estimate of total TCR beta diversity. TCRdb reprocessing: public reads trimmed at Q25 with fastp, clones called with MiXCR, in-frame beta chains kept. One record per CDR3 amino acid sequence lists the most common genes and DNA. The authors' filters were not applied to this entry. Here the sample has more than 1,000,000 distinct CDR3 sequences; around 27% occur a single time. The leading ten clones occupy approximately 0.7% of the sample.

Systemically healthy Caucasian individuals from Russia, some 38 in total and aged roughly 6 to 100 years, were included as donors. About 10 milliliters of peripheral blood were drawn from each donor into EDTA-treated Vacutainer tubes. Ficoll-Paque density-gradient centrifugation was used to isolate PBMCs, with at least 6.5 million obtained per sample. Total RNA was extracted from PBMCs with Trizol reagent, with at least 5 micrograms obtained per sample. For every donor, an aliquot of PBMCs went through flow cytometry to measure the percentages of naive CD45RAhigh/CD27high T cells. These data are also associated with another study on T cells of mothers and their children. Per that second paper: Nine systemically healthy Caucasian individuals served as donors, namely three mothers together with their six children. cDNA synthesis consumed the entire amount of extracted RNA, loaded at approximately 1.6 ug RNA in each 15 ul reaction. In the second PCR, the M1S primer added sample barcodes and 2-4 random nucleotides. Over 8 million TCR beta CDR3 reads came from each mother, compared with some 3.1 million reads from each child. TCR recombination output is similarly shaped by thymic selection in related and unrelated pairs, with a minor effect exerted by inherited differences. Normalized repertoire overlap in related mother-child pairs was always slightly higher than in unrelated mother-child pairs, but the difference was never significant. No persistent microchimeric T cell clones were found, with a detection sensitivity of roughly 92 clones per million clonotypes. Deep NGS was used in the study to compare the TCR beta repertoires of mothers and children and to look for features that separate related mother-child pairs from unrelated individuals. Mothers averaged about 37 +/- 4 years of age and children averaged around 10 +/- 4 years. After adapter ligation with NEBNext reagents, the libraries were sequenced on Illumina HiSeq 2000 with 100+100 nt paired-end reads. To avoid cross-contamination, the mother libraries and the child libraries were prepared a month apart and sequenced in separate runs. Between roughly 450,000 and 2,200,000 distinct TCR beta clonotypes were identified per donor. Naive TCR beta clonotypes were estimated from low-frequency clonotypes matched to each donor's FACS-determined naive share, without sorting.

Material for sequencing was blood. Here the chain combines TRBV14 and TRBJ2-1; there is no confident call for the D gene. The receptor was isolated from a girl aged 2 to 9 in good health. In nucleotides, the sequence is TGTGCCAGCAGCCAAACAGAGAGATGGTCCTACAATGAGCAGTTCTTC. It translates as CASSQTERWSYNEQFF.